This passage covers 5 T cell receptor beta chains from one sample sequenced in a study of human T cells and chemical hapten exposure. TCRdb re-analysed the 5' RACE reads in MiXCR, keeping a single row per CDR3 protein. The data show approximately 140,000 distinct CDR3 sequences, about 4% seen once. Total RNA was isolated from whole blood that had not been fractionated. All receptors come from a female donor in good health.

This clonotype was counted many times. The genes are TRBV20-1 and TRBJ2-3, with 14 bases that match TRBD2. CDR1 is DFQATT and CDR2 is SNEGSKA in the germline V gene (reference sequence). V gave up 6 bases and J gave up 10 bases; unmatched junction bases: 15. The CDR3 is 16 residues long. In DNA form, the CDR3 reads TGCAGTGCCATAAAATCGACTAGCGGGGGGGCATCGGCGCAGTATTTT. This codes for CSAIKSTSGGASAQYF.

This clonotype was counted ten times or more. The rearrangement links TRBV5-1 to TRBJ2-3; possible D gene TRBD2, 5 bases. The CDR3 contains 14 residues. Trimming took 1 base from V and 2 from J, leaving 8 bases between them. Germline V gene data show CDR1 as SGHRS and CDR2 as YFSETQ. CDR3 region: CASSLIGDTDTQYF. The CDR3 bases are TGCGCCAGCAGCTTGATCGGGGACACAGATACGCAGTATTTT.

About this clonotype: A much more abundant neighbour one base away suggests this may be a read error. This sequence joins TRBV30 and TRBJ2-1; D possibly corresponds to TRBD2 (6 bases). CDR1 and CDR2 (germline): GTSNPN, SVGIG (reference sequence). There are 15 residues in the CDR3. The CDR3 reads CVWSVRQGGVHEQFF. The DNA for the CDR3 is TGTGTCTGGAGTGTACGCCAGGGCGGGGTGCATGAGCAGTTCTTC.

This clonotype appeared many times. The V call is TRBV4-3, the J call TRBJ1-1; D uncertain. V dropped 1 base and J dropped 8 bases, with 8 bases sitting between them. Germline lookup yields CDR1 LGHNA and CDR2 YSLEER. CDR3 length equals 12 residues. CDR3 nucleotide sequence: TGCGCCAGCAGCCAAGCACGGGGAGAAGCTTTCTTT. Residues: CASSQARGEAFF.

V usage is TRBV2 and J usage is TRBJ1-5, with 7 bases lining up with TRBD1. J was trimmed by 5 bases and V by 4 bases; bases with no gene match: 8. The CDR3 extends over 15 amino acids. Per the germline V gene, CDR1 is SNHLY and CDR2 is FYNNEI. CDR3 sequence (DNA): TGTGCCAGCAGTGCAACGGGACAGTCATATCAGCCCCAGCATTTT. Translated, it gives CASSATGQSYQPQHF.